These 15 T cell receptor beta chains share one sample of origin, sequenced in a study of beta chain features in type 1 diabetes. General study points: Shorter TCRB CDR3s, moderately but significantly so, were found in Type 1 diabetes patients in all four CD4+ subsets.

The antigens these receptors bind are not known. The authors reverse transcribed all of the isolated RNA, so sequencing captured expressed TCRB transcripts. The repertoire was sequenced with immunoSEQ multiplex PCR; TCRdb's copy has only in-frame clones and lacks some. This table holds nearly 700,000 clones, under 15% found once. Material for sequencing was naive CD4+ T cells from blood. These receptors all stem from a man between 18 and 35 years old with type 1 diabetes.

The V gene is TRBV27, the J gene TRBJ2-1, with D possibly being TRBD1 or TRBD2 (6 bases each). In germline, CDR1 is MNHEY, CDR2 SMNVEV (reference sequence). Trimming took 7 bases from V and 9 from J, leaving 16 bases between them. The CDR3 sequence is 13 residues long. CDR3 loop: CASMGQGRIEQFF. CDR3 DNA: TGTGCCAGCATGGGGCAGGGGAGGATTGAGCAGTTCTTC.

The V gene is TRBV28, the J gene TRBJ1-2; tentative D call: TRBD1 (5 bases). The germline V gene has CDR1 MDHEN and CDR2 SYDVKM. This CDR3 has 13 amino acids. The V gene lost 4 bases and the J gene lost 4 bases, with 10 bases spanning the gap. The CDR3 is CASSSGTLYGYTF. CDR3 sequence (DNA): TGTGCCAGCAGTTCGGGGACCCTCTATGGCTACACCTTC.

The chain combines TRBV29-1 with TRBJ1-1, with D possibly being TRBD1 (5 bases). V was shortened by 3 bases and J by 5 bases, with 22 bases between the two germline ends. The CDR3 has 16 amino acids. CDR1 is SQVTM and CDR2 is ANQGSEA in the germline V gene. The CDR3 loop is CSVDELGVGGRTEAFF. CDR3 nucleotides: TGCAGCGTTGATGAATTGGGTGTGGGGGGACGAACTGAAGCTTTCTTT.

V and J are TRBV5-1 and TRBJ1-2; D gene uncertain. Per germline, CDR1 SGHRS and CDR2 YFSETQ. The length of the CDR3 is 14 residues. Trimming pared 6 bases from V and 4 bases from J, leaving 16 bases between. The CDR3 protein is CASTPSSAIYGYTF. The CDR3 DNA reads as TGCGCCAGCACCCCCTCGAGTGCTATCTATGGCTACACCTTC.

J is TRBJ2-7 and V is TRBV28; no clear D. Trimming took 8 bases from V and 2 from J, leaving 16 bases between them. Germline V gives CDR1 MDHEN, CDR2 SYDVKM. The length of the CDR3 is 14 residues. The CDR3: CASEQRALTYEQYF. The CDR3, as DNA: TGTGCCAGCGAGCAGCGAGCATTGACCTACGAGCAGTACTTC.

This clone was counted only a few times. The chain couples TRBV10-3 to TRBJ2-7, with 7 bases that match TRBD1. The V gene's germline CDR1 is ENHRY and CDR2 SYGVKD. The trim removed 6 bases at V and 3 bases at J, leaving 11 bases unmatched. The CDR3 extends over 15 amino acids. The CDR3 DNA reads TGTGCCATCAGAGATACAGGGGAGTATGGCTACGAGCAGTACTTC. Residues: CAIRDTGEYGYEQYF.

The chain uses TRBV30 and TRBJ1-2; no reliable D call. CDR3 size: 15 residues. V was clipped by 2 bases and J by 5 bases, with 18 bases between them. CDR1 and CDR2 (germline): GTSNPN, SVGIG (reference sequence). DNA of the CDR3: TGTGCCTGGAGTTTAAAGGGCGGGTCACATTATGGCTACACCTTC. Translated: CAWSLKGGSHYGYTF.

This clone was observed a few times. J is TRBJ2-1 and V is TRBV25-1; D unclear. V was trimmed by 3 bases and J by 2 bases, leaving 11 bases between them. The length of the CDR3 is 15 residues. Germline loops: CDR1 MGHDK, CDR2 SYGVNS. CDR3 DNA sequence: TGTGCCAGCAGTGACCAGAATCCCCCCTACAATGAGCAGTTCTTC. It translates to CASSDQNPPYNEQFF.

This clone was seen only a few times. This sequence joins TRBV5-4 and TRBJ2-3; 8 bases map to TRBD2. Looked up from germline, CDR1 is SGHNT and CDR2 is YYREEE (reference sequence). The CDR3 extends over 16 amino acids. V lost 3 bases to trimming and J lost 0 bases; unmatched junction nucleotides: 6. Here the CDR3 DNA reads TGTGCCAGCAGCTCGGGTAGCGGGGTAAGCACAGATACGCAGTATTTT. It codes for CASSSGSGVSTDTQYF.

This chain uses TRBV4-1 with TRBJ1-5, with TRBD1 identical over 9 bases. CDR1 and CDR2 from the germline V gene are MGHRA and YSYEKL. J lost 7 bases, V lost 3 bases, and 10 bases had no gene match. This CDR3 has 16 residues. CDR3 sequence reads: CASSQAPGQGFQPQHF. The CDR3 bases are TGCGCCAGCAGCCAGGCGCCGGGACAGGGATTCCAGCCCCAGCATTTT.

This clone was observed a few times. V usage is TRBV5-1 and J usage is TRBJ2-7, with D perhaps matching TRBD1 (6 bases). V shed 5 bases and J shed 1 base, with 16 bases lying between them. The CDR3 totals 15 residues. Germline CDR1 SGHRS, CDR2 YFSETQ. As DNA, the CDR3 is TGCGCCAGCAGTCAGGGGCAGATCGGGTCCTACGAGCAGTACTTC. Amino acids: CASSQGQIGSYEQYF.

The rearrangement uses TRBV18 and TRBJ2-5, with D uncertain. Germline-derived CDR1 and CDR2 are KGHSH and LQKENI. CDR3 length equals 13 residues. V lost 6 bases and J 4 bases, leaving 12 bases between the germline ends. CDR3 loop: CASSGSAGETQYF. The CDR3 DNA is TGTGCCAGCTCTGGGTCGGCAGGAGAGACCCAGTACTTC.

The chain uses TRBV15 and TRBJ1-2; the match to TRBD1 covers 8 bases. The CDR3 sequence is 15 residues long. With V trimmed by 0 bases and J by 7 bases, 7 bases remained unmatched. Per germline, CDR1 LNHNV and CDR2 YYDKDF (reference sequence). The CDR3 loop reads CATSRDRSRGLGYTF. The CDR3 DNA reads as TGTGCCACCAGCAGAGATCGGTCCAGGGGGCTTGGCTACACCTTC.

CDR3 in DNA: TGTGCCAGCAGGGGACAGGGGACCCCGAGCTCCTACAATGAGCAGTTCTTC. As protein: CASRGQGTPSSYNEQFF. The V gene is TRBV28, the J gene TRBJ2-1; 10 bases fit TRBD1. After removal of 6 bases from V and 0 bases from J, the junction contained 8 bases not matched to a gene. The CDR3 runs 17 residues. Germline V gene sequence: CDR1 MDHEN, CDR2 SYDVKM.

This clone was found a few times. DNA of the CDR3: TGTGCCAGTAGTATACGCCCAGGGGAGACCCAGTACTTC. It encodes CASSIRPGETQYF. The genes are TRBV19 and TRBJ2-5; tentative D call: TRBD1 (5 bases). This CDR3 has 13 amino acids. The V end lost 2 bases, the J end lost 5 bases, and 9 bases lay between the germline ends. The V gene's germline CDR1 is LNHDA and CDR2 SQIVND (reference sequence).